This T cell receptor (beta chain) was captured by sequencing in a study of blood T cell repertoires in COVID-19 (dated by TCRdb to the early 2020s). For context, the study as a whole: Samples from collaborators originated in the United States, Italy and Spain and spanned both the acute and convalescent phases of COVID-19. HLA class I and class II types, where available, came from metadata supplied by the sample provider rather than from assay-based typing. The samples were drawn from two sources: the first 160 participants of the ongoing ImmuneRACE study, and fewer than 1,500 subjects contributed by 6 global collaborators. The prospective study material was composed of cDNA or gDNA derived from T cells, B-cell-depleted T cells, or PBMCs. A de-identified subject ID, COVID-19 status, age in years and sex were almost always included in the sample metadata. The repertoires were released in a freely available public database intended as a resource for research on the immune response to SARS-CoV-2. Subjects who had been exposed to COVID-19, were actively infected with it, or had recovered from it provided the deeply sampled blood TCRbeta repertoires that made up the dataset. General conclusions and limits of the study: Clinical and demographic metadata were provided uncurated, with the amount varying by source and participant.

Each collaborating institution followed its own protocols to collect whole blood in K2EDTA tubes. For TCRbeta analysis, collaborators shipped samples in one of three forms: frozen whole blood, isolated PBMCs, or DNA extracted from either of those sample types. The CDR3 runs 18 residues from the cysteine to the phenylalanine. Here the CDR3 DNA is all that survives: 54 bases in frame from base 1. Germline trimming amounts to 5 bases on V and 0 bases on J, with 9 as the count of junction bases outside the gene matches. According to the germline V gene (reference sequence), CDR1 reads SEHNR and CDR2 reads FQNEAQ. A note on this clone: What antigen it recognizes has not been identified. The sample holds no much larger clone one base away, and base qualities are not on file.

TCRbeta CDR3 regions were amplified from genomic DNA by means of the immunoSEQ Assay, a bias-controlled multiplex PCR. The authors' analysis ran thus. Nucleated cell counts per sample were estimated from amplification of reference gene primers within the assay. Sequence reads were collapsed and filtered to measure the absolute abundance of every unique TCRbeta CDR3 rearrangement. For each sample, productive Simpson clonality was calculated by taking the square root of Simpson's diversity index across productive rearrangements. As stored in TCRdb, this immuneACCESS dataset retains in-frame rearrangements with V and J assigned. A fraction of the clones does not appear; measured against another copy, unresolved V genes explain less than half of the discrepancy, and the remainder lacks a known reason. The DNA was the basis for D and trimming; V, J and clone size are from that table. The sample table shows about 40,000 clones, and 80% to 90% are seen once. Together, the top ten hold roughly 5% of the sample.

Sequencing input: peripheral blood. Recombination joined TRBV7-9 with TRBJ2-6; 8 central nucleotides agree with TRBD2. The receptor was isolated from a man aged 35-49 years with active COVID-19. The DNA sequence follows: TGTGCCAGCAGCCCAGCGGGGGATTACCGCTCTGGGGCCAACGTCCTGACTTTC. Translation gives CASSPAGDYRSGANVLTF.